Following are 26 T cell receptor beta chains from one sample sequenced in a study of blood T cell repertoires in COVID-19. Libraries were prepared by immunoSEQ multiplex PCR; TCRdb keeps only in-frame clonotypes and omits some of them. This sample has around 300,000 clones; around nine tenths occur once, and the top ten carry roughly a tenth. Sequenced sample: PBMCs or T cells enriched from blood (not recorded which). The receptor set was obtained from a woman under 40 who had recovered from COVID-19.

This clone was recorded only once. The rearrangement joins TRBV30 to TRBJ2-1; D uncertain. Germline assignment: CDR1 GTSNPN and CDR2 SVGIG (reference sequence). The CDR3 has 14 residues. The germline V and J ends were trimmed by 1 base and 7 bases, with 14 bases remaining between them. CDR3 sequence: CAWSATVRVNEQFF. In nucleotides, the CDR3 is TGTGCCTGGAGTGCAACTGTTAGAGTTAATGAGCAGTTCTTC.

The CDR3: CASSQEGAEPQHF. CDR3 DNA sequence: TGCGCCAGCAGCCAAGAAGGGGCGGAGCCCCAGCATTTT. The chain has TRBV4-1 and TRBJ1-5; D may be TRBD1 (5 bases). The germline CDR1 and CDR2 sequences are MGHRA and YSYEKL. This CDR3 region has 13 residues. With 0 bases removed from V and 8 bases from J, the gap between germline ends came to 8 bases.

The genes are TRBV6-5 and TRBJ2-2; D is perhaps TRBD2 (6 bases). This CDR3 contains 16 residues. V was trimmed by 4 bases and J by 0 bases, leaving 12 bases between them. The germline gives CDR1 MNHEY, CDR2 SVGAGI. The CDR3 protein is CASSLRGGTNTGELFF. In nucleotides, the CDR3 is TGTGCCAGCAGTTTGCGGGGCGGAACGAACACCGGGGAGCTGTTTTTT.

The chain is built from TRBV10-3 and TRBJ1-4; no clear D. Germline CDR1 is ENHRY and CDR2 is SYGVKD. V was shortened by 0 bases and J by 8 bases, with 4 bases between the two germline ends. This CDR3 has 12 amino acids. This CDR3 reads CAISESEEKLFF. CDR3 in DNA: TGTGCCATCAGTGAGTCCGAGGAAAAACTGTTTTTT.

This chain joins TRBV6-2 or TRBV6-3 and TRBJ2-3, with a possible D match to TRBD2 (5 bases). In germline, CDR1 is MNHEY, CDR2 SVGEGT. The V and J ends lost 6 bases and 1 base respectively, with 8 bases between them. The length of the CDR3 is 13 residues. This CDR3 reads CASSGLRTDTQYF. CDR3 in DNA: TGTGCCAGCAGCGGACTCCGCACAGATACGCAGTATTTT.

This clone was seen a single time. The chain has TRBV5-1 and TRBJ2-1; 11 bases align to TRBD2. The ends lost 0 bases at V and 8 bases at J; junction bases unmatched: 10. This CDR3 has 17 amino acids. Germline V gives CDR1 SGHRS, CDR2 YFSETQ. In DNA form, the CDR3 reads TGCGCCAGCAGCTTGGAAGGTACTAGCGGGAGAGGGGATGAGCAGTTCTTC. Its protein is CASSLEGTSGRGDEQFF.

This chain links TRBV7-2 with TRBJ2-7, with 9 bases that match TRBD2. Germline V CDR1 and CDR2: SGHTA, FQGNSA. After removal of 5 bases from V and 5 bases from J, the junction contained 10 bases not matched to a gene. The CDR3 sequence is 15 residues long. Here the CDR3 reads CASSPPGLAGNEQYF. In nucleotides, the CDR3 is TGTGCCAGCAGCCCCCCGGGCCTAGCGGGAAACGAGCAGTACTTC.

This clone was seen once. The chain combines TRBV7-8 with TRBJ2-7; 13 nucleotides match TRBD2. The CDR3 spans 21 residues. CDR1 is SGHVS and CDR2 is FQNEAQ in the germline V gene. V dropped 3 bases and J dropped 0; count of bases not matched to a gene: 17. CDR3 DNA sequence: TGTGCCAGCAGCTTGGTGAGGCCGGGACTAGCGGGGAAAAAAAGCTCCTACGAGCAGTACTTC. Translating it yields CASSLVRPGLAGKKSSYEQYF.

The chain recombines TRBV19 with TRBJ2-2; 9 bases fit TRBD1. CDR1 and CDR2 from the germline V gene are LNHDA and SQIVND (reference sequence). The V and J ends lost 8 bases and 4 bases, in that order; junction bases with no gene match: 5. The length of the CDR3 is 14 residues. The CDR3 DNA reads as TGTGCCAGTCATGACAGGGGGACCACCGGGGAGCTGTTTTTT. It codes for CASHDRGTTGELFF.

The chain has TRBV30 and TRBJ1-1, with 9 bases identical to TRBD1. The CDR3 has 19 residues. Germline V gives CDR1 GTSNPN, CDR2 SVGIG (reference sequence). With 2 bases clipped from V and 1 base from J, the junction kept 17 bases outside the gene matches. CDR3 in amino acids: CAWSNRGRPLFLANTEAFF. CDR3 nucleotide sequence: TGTGCCTGGAGTAACAGGGGGCGCCCCCTTTTTCTTGCGAACACTGAAGCTTTCTTT.

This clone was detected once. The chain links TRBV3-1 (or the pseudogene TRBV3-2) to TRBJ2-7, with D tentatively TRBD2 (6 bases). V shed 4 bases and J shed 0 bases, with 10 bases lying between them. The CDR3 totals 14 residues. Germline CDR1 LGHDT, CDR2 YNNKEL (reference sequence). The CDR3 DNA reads TGTGCCAGCAGCCTAGCGGAAAACTCCTACGAGCAGTACTTC. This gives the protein CASSLAENSYEQYF.

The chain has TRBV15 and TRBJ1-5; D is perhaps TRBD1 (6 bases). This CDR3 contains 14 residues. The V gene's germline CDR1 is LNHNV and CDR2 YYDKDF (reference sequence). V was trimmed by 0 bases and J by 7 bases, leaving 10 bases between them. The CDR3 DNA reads TGTGCCACCAGCAGAGAAGGGGGTGGCCAGCCCCAGCATTTT. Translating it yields CATSREGGGQPQHF.

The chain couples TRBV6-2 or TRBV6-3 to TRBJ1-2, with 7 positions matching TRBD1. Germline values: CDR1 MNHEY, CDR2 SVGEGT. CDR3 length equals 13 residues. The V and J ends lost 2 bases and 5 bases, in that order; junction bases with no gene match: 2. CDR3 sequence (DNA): TGTGCCAGCAGTTACACAGGGGAGTATGGCTACACCTTC. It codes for CASSYTGEYGYTF.

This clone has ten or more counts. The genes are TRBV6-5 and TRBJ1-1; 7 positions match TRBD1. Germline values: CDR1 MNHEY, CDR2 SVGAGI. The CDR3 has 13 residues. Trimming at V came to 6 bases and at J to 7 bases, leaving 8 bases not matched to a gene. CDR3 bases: TGTGCCAGCAGGGTACAGGGGAGGAGTGAAGCTTTCTTT. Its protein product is CASRVQGRSEAFF.

The CDR3 DNA reads as TGTGCCAGTAGTACACAATCACCGGGACTTCCCCTGCTCGAGCAGTACTTC. Translating it yields CASSTQSPGLPLLEQYF. This chain joins TRBV19 and TRBJ2-7; TRBD2 is a possible D gene (6 bases). With 4 bases removed from V and 6 bases from J, the gap between germline ends came to 25 bases. This CDR3 is built from 17 residues. Germline lookup yields CDR1 LNHDA and CDR2 SQIVND (reference sequence).

The CDR3 here is CASSGLTGTSGRVYNEQFF. The CDR3 DNA is TGTGCCAGCAGCGGACTAACCGGGACTAGCGGGAGGGTCTACAATGAGCAGTTCTTC. The chain joins TRBV7-9 to TRBJ2-1, with 16 bases identical to TRBD2. Trimming took 5 bases from V and 3 from J; bases not matched to a gene: 10. In germline, CDR1 is SEHNR, CDR2 FQNEAQ (reference sequence). This CDR3 comprises 19 residues.

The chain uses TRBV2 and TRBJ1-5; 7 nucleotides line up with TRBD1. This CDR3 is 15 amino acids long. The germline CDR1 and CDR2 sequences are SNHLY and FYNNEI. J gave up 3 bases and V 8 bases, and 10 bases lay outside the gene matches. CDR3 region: CASGLTGVVNQPQHF. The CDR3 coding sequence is TGTGCCAGCGGCCTTACAGGGGTCGTCAATCAGCCCCAGCATTTT. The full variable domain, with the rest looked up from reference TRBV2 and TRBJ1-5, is EPEVTQTPSHQVTQMGQEVILRCVPISNHLYFYWYRQILGQKVEFLVSFYNNEISEKSEIFDDQFSVERPDGSNFTLKIRSTKLEDSAMYFCASGLTGVVNQPQHFGDGTRLSIL.

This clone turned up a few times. CDR3 in DNA: TGTGCCAGCAGCTTAGGGTCGGATTCAGGAGGCTACACCTTC. As protein: CASSLGSDSGGYTF. The chain uses TRBV11-2 and TRBJ1-2; D is unclear. Germline V gene lookup returns CDR1 SGHAT and CDR2 FQNNGV. Trimming shortened V by 1 base and J by 8 bases, and 14 bases separated the two germline ends. CDR3 length: 14 residues.

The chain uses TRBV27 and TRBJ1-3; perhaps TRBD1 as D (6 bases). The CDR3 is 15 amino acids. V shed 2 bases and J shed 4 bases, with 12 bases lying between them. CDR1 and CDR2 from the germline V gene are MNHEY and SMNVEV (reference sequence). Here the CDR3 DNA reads TGTGCCAGCAGTTTACAGGGGAGATCGGGAAACACCATATATTTT. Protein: CASSLQGRSGNTIYF.

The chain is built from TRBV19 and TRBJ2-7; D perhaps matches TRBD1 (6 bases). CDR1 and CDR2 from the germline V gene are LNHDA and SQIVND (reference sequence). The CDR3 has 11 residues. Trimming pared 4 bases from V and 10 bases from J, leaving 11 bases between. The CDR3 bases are TGTGCCAGTAGTACACAGGGTCGTCAGTACTTC. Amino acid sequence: CASSTQGRQYF.

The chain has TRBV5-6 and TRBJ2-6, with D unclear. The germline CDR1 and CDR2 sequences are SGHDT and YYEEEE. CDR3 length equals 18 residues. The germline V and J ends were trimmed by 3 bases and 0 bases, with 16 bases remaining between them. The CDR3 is CASSSMPASSSGANVLTF. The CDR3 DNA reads TGTGCCAGCAGCTCAATGCCAGCGTCCTCCTCTGGGGCCAACGTCCTGACTTTC.

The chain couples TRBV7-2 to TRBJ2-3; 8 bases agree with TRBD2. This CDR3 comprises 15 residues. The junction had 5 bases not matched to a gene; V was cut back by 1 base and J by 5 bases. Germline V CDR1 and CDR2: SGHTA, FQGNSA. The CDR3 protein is CASSLVTSGKDTQYF. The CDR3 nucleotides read TGTGCCAGCAGCTTAGTTACTAGCGGAAAAGATACGCAGTATTTT.

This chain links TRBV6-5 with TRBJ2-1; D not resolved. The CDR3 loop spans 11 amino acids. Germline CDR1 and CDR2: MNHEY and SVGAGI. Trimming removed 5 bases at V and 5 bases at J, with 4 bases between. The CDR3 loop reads CASSRNNEQFF. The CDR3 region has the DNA TGTGCCAGCAGTCGTAACAATGAGCAGTTCTTC.

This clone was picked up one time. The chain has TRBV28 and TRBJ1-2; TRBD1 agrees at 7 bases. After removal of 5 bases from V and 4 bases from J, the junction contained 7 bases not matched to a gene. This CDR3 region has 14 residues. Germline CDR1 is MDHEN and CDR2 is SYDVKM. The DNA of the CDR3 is TGTGCCAGCAGTCTAAGGGACAGATCCTATGGCTACACCTTC. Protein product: CASSLRDRSYGYTF.

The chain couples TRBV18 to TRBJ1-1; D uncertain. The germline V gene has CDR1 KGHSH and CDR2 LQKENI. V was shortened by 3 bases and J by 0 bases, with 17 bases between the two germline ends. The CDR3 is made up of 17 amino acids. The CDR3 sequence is CASSPLPLTDLNTEAFF. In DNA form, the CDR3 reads TGTGCCAGCTCACCCTTGCCCCTTACTGACTTGAACACTGAAGCTTTCTTT.

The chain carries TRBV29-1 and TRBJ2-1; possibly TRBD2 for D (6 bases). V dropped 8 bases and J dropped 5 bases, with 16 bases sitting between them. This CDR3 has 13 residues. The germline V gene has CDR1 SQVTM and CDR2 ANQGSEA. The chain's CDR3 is CSSSGFRNNEQFF. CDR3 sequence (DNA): TGCAGCTCAAGCGGGTTTAGAAACAATGAGCAGTTCTTC.